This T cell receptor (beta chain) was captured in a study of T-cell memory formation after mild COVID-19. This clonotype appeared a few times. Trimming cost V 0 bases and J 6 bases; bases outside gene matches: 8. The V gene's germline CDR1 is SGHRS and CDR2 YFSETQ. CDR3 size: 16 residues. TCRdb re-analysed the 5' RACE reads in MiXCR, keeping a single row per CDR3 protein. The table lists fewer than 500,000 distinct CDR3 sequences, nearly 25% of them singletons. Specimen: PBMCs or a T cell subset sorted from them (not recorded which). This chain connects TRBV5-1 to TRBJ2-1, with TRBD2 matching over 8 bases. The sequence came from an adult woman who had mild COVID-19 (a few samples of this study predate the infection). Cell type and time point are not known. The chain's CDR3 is CASSLGWGLVTNEQFF. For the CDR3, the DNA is TGCGCCAGCAGCTTGGGGTGGGGACTAGTCACCAATGAGCAGTTCTTC.